Listed below are T cell receptor beta chains from one sample, sequenced in a study of cytomegalovirus exposure and HLA in healthy donors. TCRdb keeps only in-frame clones here, not all; method: immunoSEQ multiplex PCR. The data contain roughly 200,000 clones, about nine tenths of them seen just once; the ten biggest clones take up 1.3%. Specimen: PBMCs. Source of these receptors: a man under 40 in good health and CMV-seronegative. The CDR3 runs from the conserved cysteine through the conserved F or W. Fields, in order: CDR3 length, clone size, D gene, J gene, V gene, CDR3 DNA, CDR3 protein. The D gene is left open where the match is weak. Rows may omit the clone size; those that give it use once, few, many or a size class.

17 few TRBD1 TRBJ1-4 TRBV15 TGTGCCACCAGCCGACGGGGGGGGCAGGGGGGTAATGAAAAACTGTTTTTT CATSRRGGQGGNEKLFF
17 . . TRBJ1-1 TRBV25-1 TGTGCCAGCAGTCCCAGTTTTGGAGGGGCAGGCGGGGGGCAAGCTTTCTTT CASSPSFGGAGGGQAFF
13 . . TRBJ1-1 TRBV6-1 TGTGCCAGCAGTGAGGAGGGGATCACTGAAGCTTTCTTT CASSEEGITEAFF
14 . . TRBJ2-7 TRBV7-9 TGTGCCAGCAGCTTAAAACAGGGATTCTACGAGCAGTACTTC CASSLKQGFYEQYF
15 . TRBD1 TRBJ1-1 TRBV9 TGTGCCAGCAGCGCCACAGGGGGATGGAACACTGAAGCTTTCTTT CASSATGGWNTEAFF
15 . . TRBJ1-4 TRBV6-1 TGTGCCAGCAGTGGGGGGCGGGTTCCGAATGAAAAACTGTTTTTT CASSGGRVPNEKLFF
21 . TRBD2 TRBJ2-1 TRBV7-6 TGTGCCAGCAGCTTAGTAAATCCCGCCCGGATAAGCGGGAGTGAAAAAGCTGAGCAGTTCTTC CASSLVNPARISGSEKAEQFF
14 . . TRBJ2-2 TRBV28 TGTGCCAGCAGTTTAGGCCAAAACACCGGGGAGCTGTTTTTT CASSLGQNTGELFF
12 few . TRBJ2-5 TRBV2 TGTGCCAGCAGTGTACAGCAAGAGACCCAGTACTTC CASSVQQETQYF
20 . . TRBJ1-2 TRBV19 TGTGCCAGTAGTATCGGAGTAATCAGGACTTATCTCCGTGTTGCCTATGGCTACACCTTC CASSIGVIRTYLRVAYGYTF
15 . TRBD1 TRBJ2-2 TRBV6-5 TGTGCCAGCAGATCCTCCGGGACAGGGGCCGGGGAGCTGTTTTTT CASRSSGTGAGELFF
17 few . TRBJ2-5 TRBV7-9 TGTGCCAGCAGCTTAGTTTTCGCGGTGGGGGCCAGAGAGACCCAGTACTTC CASSLVFAVGARETQYF
15 . . TRBJ2-7 TRBV6-1 TGTGCCAGCAGTGATCGGCCAGGGCGTCTTAACGAGCAGTACTTC CASSDRPGRLNEQYF
16 few TRBD1 TRBJ1-2 TRBV18 TGTGCCAGCTCACCCCTCCATGATACGACAGGGGATGGCTACACCTTC CASSPLHDTTGDGYTF
13 . TRBD2 TRBJ2-1 TRBV6-5 TGTGCCCGCCCGTGGCGGGAGTTGAATGAGCAGTTCTTC CARPWRELNEQFF
17 . TRBD2 TRBJ2-1 TRBV7-9 TGTGCCAGCAGCCCCCCCCGGAGCGGGGGGAAGTACAATGAGCAGTTCTTC CASSPPRSGGKYNEQFF
16 . TRBD2 TRBJ2-5 TRBV6-6 TGTGCCAGCAGACCGGGACTAGCGGGAGGGCCAGAGACCCAGTACTTC CASRPGLAGGPETQYF